The entry that follows covers one T cell receptor (beta chain) sequence. The antigen is not known. The data derive from a study of blood T cells in healthy people across ages. Whole-study findings and limits: When set beside aged donors, long-lived donors presented more naive CD4+ cells and higher diversity. Across the age range, TCR beta diversity per million T cells fell in a roughly linear way.

The use of a sample-barcoded 5' primer and a J-beta primer mix characterized a second PCR of 7 to 11 cycles. Researchers report that each sample yielded at least 3 million CDR3-containing paired-end reads. TCRdb called the 5' RACE reads again in MiXCR, with one record for every CDR3 protein. The repertoire includes about 970,000 distinct CDR3 sequences, just over 50% of them detected once, and about a fifth sits in the top ten. CDR1 and CDR2 (germline): SQVTM, ANQGSEA. This CDR3 has 12 amino acids. Sequencing was carried out using blood. The chain employs TRBV29-1 and TRBJ1-1; TRBD1 is a possible D gene (5 bases). This clonotype originated in a woman aged 60-70 years in good health. Written as DNA, the CDR3 is TGCAGTGCCTCCCCAGGGACCGTTGAAGCTTTCTTT. It codes for CSASPGTVEAFF.